The source of this TCR beta chain is a study of CD8+ T cells in alopecia areata. Study information: Treated patients were given 5 to 10 mg oral tofacitinib twice daily.

Extracted RNA was reverse transcribed, and the resulting cDNA served as sequencing template. TCRdb's copy holds only in-frame clones and misses some; the assay was immunoSEQ multiplex PCR. The table includes 140,000 to 150,000 clones, roughly 50% detected once. Germline V gives CDR1 SGDLS, CDR2 YYNGEE. CDR3 size: 16 residues. J gave up 1 base and V 1 base, and 3 bases lay outside the gene matches. Findings of the study overall: Normal-skin resident alphabeta T cells also appear among scalp sample sequences. Lesional scalp, notably in alopecia totalis/universalis, had clonality above that of normal scalp.

Comments on this clone: Its antigen is not known.

This sequence originates from a human donor with alopecia areata. The J gene is TRBJ2-2, the V gene TRBV9; TRBD1 matches at 8 bases. Material: CD4+ T cells sorted from blood. The CDR3 coding sequence is TGTGCCAGCAGCGTACGGACAGGGCAGAACACCGGGGAGCTGTTTTTT. Translating it yields CASSVRTGQNTGELFF. Together with reference TRBV9 and TRBJ2-2, the CDR3 gives the full variable domain: DSGVTQTPKHLITATGQRVTLRCSPRSGDLSVYWYQQSLDQGLQFLIQYYNGEERAKGNILERFSAQQFPDLHSELNLSSLELGDSALYFCASSVRTGQNTGELFFGEGSRLTVL.